Described below is a single TCR beta chain sequence and its context. The sample belongs to a study of T cell responses to AZD1222 COVID-19 vaccine. The data were produced by immunoSEQ multiplex PCR, yet TCRdb's version contains in-frame clones alone and is incomplete. The data contain 75,000 to 100,000 clones, 89% of them singletons. The germline CDR1 and CDR2 sequences are LGHNT and FRNRAP. V lost 3 bases to trimming and J lost 6 bases, with 16 bases between them. CDR3 length equals 15 residues. The chain recombines TRBV12-5 with TRBJ2-3; D gene uncertain. Specimen: peripheral blood, collected on day 0 of AZD1222 vaccination. This receptor was obtained from an adult in good health. The CDR3 nucleotides are TGTGCTAGTGGTTTAATTAGTAGGTTCGAGGATACGCAGTATTTT. Protein product: CASGLISRFEDTQYF. Full variable domain (rest looked up from reference TRBV12-5 and TRBJ2-3): DARVTQTPRHKVTEMGQEVTMRCQPILGHNTVFWYRQTMMQGLELLAYFRNRAPLDDSGMPKDRFSAEMPDATLATLKIQPSEPRDSAVYFCASGLISRFEDTQYFGPGTRLTVL.